This TCR beta chain was retrieved from a study of identical twins. Broader study findings: Within cord blood, abundant beta clonotypes carried fewer insertions, but memory repertoires showed no such trend.

This clonotype was observed a few times. Antigen unknown. This CDR3 spans 14 amino acids. Trimming removed 7 bases from V and 4 bases from J, with 17 bases in between. TCRdb fed the 5' RACE reads into MiXCR, producing one record per CDR3 protein. This sample yields 450,000 or so distinct CDR3 sequences, of which about 13% are seen a single time; more than 0.8% belongs to the top ten. This sample also belongs to another study, concerning yellow fever vaccine responses in identical twins.

The TCR sequence derives from a woman aged 18-29 years in good health. The sequenced sample was CD4+ T cells sorted from blood. The chain combines TRBV12-3 or TRBV12-4 with TRBJ2-7, with D tentatively TRBD2 (5 bases). The CDR3 protein is CASTQGGSAYEQYF. The CDR3 DNA reads TGTGCCAGCACCCAAGGTGGGAGTGCGTACGAGCAGTACTTC.